This T cell receptor beta chain was captured by sequencing in a study of Graves' ophthalmopathy and Graves' hyperthyroidism. If patients had other autoimmune diseases, uncontrolled infections, pregnancy or lactation, they were excluded. The diagnosis combined clinical symptoms, thyroxine, TRAb, thyroid ultrasound and orbital computed tomography scans. Between the trimmed V and J ends, which lost 7 bases and 1 base, there was a span of 22 bases. This CDR3 comprises 18 residues. This clonotype was observed at least ten times. Its antigen is undetermined. Points from the study as a whole: From stable hyperthyroidism, ophthalmopathy was separated by a 13-signature model with 85% to 90% sensitivity and over 70% specificity.

Investigators amplified TCR beta CDR3 regions from RNA transcripts. The workflow started with a first-round RT-PCR run with HTBI primers and then moved on to a second-round multiplex PCR. Using its own MiXCR run on the multiplex PCR reads, TCRdb lists one record per CDR3 protein. The repertoire has around 520,000 distinct CDR3 sequences, under 40% of them found once; the top ten carry over 3.5%. The receptor's source is an adult man with Graves' hyperthyroidism. This chain uses TRBV12-3 or TRBV12-4 with TRBJ2-2; either TRBD1 or TRBD2 may fit D (5 bases each). Sequences were obtained from peripheral blood or thyroid tissue (not recorded which). CDR3 in DNA: TGTGCCAGCATCATAGAGGGTCGGGCAGGGTGGAACACCGGGGAGCTGTTTTTT. Translated, it gives CASIIEGRAGWNTGELFF.